The 19 T cell receptor beta chains presented below share a single source sample, sequenced in a study of glioma-infiltrating T cells (dated by TCRdb to about 2016). The sequencing machine was an Illumina MiSeq. The iRepertoire nested amplicon-rescue multiplex PCR (arm-PCR) platform was used to amplify TCR alpha and beta CDR3 regions from RNA. Clones were called with MiXCR by TCRdb after fastp trimmed the public reads at Q25, and only in-frame beta chains were retained. Entries that share a CDR3 protein sequence are merged under the most common genes and DNA. This sample is represented by roughly 190,000 distinct CDR3 sequences; over 30% of them were singletons. 20% of the sample belongs to the ten largest clones. Sequencing was carried out using glioma tissue, nonneoplastic brain tissue, or PBMCs (not recorded which). These receptors were collected from a human donor with low-grade glioma or glioblastoma, undergoing nonglioma brain surgery, or in good health (not recorded which).

This clonotype was detected only a few times. The chain employs TRBV4-2 and TRBJ1-3, with 8 bases that match TRBD1. The J segment lost 3 bases and the V segment lost 2 bases, leaving 3 bases of the junction unmatched. Germline assignment: CDR1 LGHNA and CDR2 YNFKEQ. The CDR3 runs 15 residues. The chain's CDR3 is CASSQPGQGGNTIYF. CDR3 nucleotides: TGTGCCAGCAGCCAACCCGGACAGGGTGGAAACACCATATATTTT.

This clonotype appeared once. One base away lies a much larger clone, so this may be a sequencing read error. The conserved phenylalanine or tryptophan normally closing the CDR3 is absent here, so this likely arose from a read error. V gene TRBV11-2 combines with J gene TRBJ1-3, with D maybe TRBD1 (5 bases). Looked up from germline, CDR1 is SGHAT and CDR2 is FQNNGV. V lost 8 bases and J 2 bases, leaving 16 bases between the germline ends. This CDR3 spans 15 amino acids. The CDR3 nucleotides read TGTGCCAGCTCATTAGGGGTCCAGACTGGAAACACCATATATTCT. It specifies CASSLGVQTGNTIYS.

The rearrangement uses TRBV20-1 and TRBJ2-5, with TRBD2 matching 13 bases. Germline CDR1 and CDR2: DFQATT and SNEGSKA (reference sequence). This CDR3 comprises 15 residues. V trimming: 0 bases; J trimming: 5 bases; junction bases outside the gene matches: 3. The CDR3 coding sequence is TGCAGTGCTAGAGACGGACTAGCGGGAGACGAGACCCAGTACTTC. Its protein is CSARDGLAGDETQYF.

This clonotype was observed many times. The chain joins TRBV2 to TRBJ1-1, with D uncertain. The germline V gene encodes CDR1 SNHLY and CDR2 FYNNEI. The length of the CDR3 is 15 residues. The V end was cut by 8 bases, the J end by 1 base, with 17 bases between. This CDR3 is CASELTRVGNTEAFF. CDR3 DNA sequence: TGTGCCAGCGAGTTGACCCGTGTGGGGAACACTGAAGCTTTCTTT.

This clonotype was recorded many times. The chain uses TRBV27 and TRBJ2-3; possibly TRBD1 or TRBD2 for D (5 bases each). The CDR3 runs 14 residues. Germline CDR1 MNHEY, CDR2 SMNVEV (reference sequence). Trimming removed 3 bases from V and 3 bases from J, with 10 bases in between. The CDR3 nucleotides are TGTGCCAGCAGTTTGGGACGGGCGACAGATACGCAGTATTTT. Its protein is CASSLGRATDTQYF.

In its sample, this clonotype was seen many times. The rearrangement joins TRBV20-1 to TRBJ1-5; no clear D gene. V dropped 1 base and J dropped 6 bases, with 10 bases sitting between them. From germline, CDR1 is DFQATT and CDR2 SNEGSKA (reference sequence). There are 13 residues in the CDR3. Here the CDR3 reads CSARAEVAQPQHF. CDR3 DNA: TGCAGTGCTAGAGCAGAGGTGGCTCAGCCCCAGCATTTT.

The genes are TRBV5-4 and TRBJ1-4; 10 bases fit TRBD1. Germline V gene data show CDR1 as SGHNT and CDR2 as YYREEE (reference sequence). The CDR3 covers 14 residues. With 4 bases clipped from V and 8 bases from J, the junction kept 5 bases outside the gene matches. The CDR3 here is CASSQDRGREKLFF. CDR3 nucleotides: TGTGCCAGCAGCCAGGACAGGGGGAGAGAAAAACTGTTTTTT.

Of note for this clonotype: A clone one base away is much larger, so this may be a read error. The J gene is TRBJ1-2, the V gene TRBV4-3; maybe TRBD1 (6 bases). The CDR3 contains 15 residues. CDR1 is LGHNA and CDR2 is YSLEER in the germline V gene. The CDR3 DNA is TGCGCCAGCAGCCAAGTCATTTCAGGGGAGAATGGCTACGCCTTC. Translating it yields CASSQVISGENGYAF.

This clonotype was counted ten times or more. The chain joins TRBV7-2 to TRBJ2-7; possibly TRBD2 for D (7 bases). Germline loops: CDR1 SGHTA, CDR2 FQGNSA. The length of the CDR3 is 13 residues. Trimming left V 1 base short and J 6 bases short, with 10 bases between. CDR3 amino acids: CASSLGGGSEQYF. The DNA for the CDR3 is TGTGCCAGCAGCTTAGGCGGGGGCAGCGAGCAGTACTTC.

This clonotype was counted many times. This chain joins TRBV6-2 or TRBV6-3 and TRBJ2-3, with 7 nucleotides matching TRBD2. This CDR3 has 15 residues. The germline V gene has CDR1 MNHEY and CDR2 SVGEGT. Losses at the gene ends were 5 bases for V and 6 bases for J; bases not matched to a gene: 11. CDR3 sequence: CASSLTGGQADTQYF. CDR3 in DNA: TGTGCCAGCAGTCTGACGGGAGGCCAGGCGGATACGCAGTATTTT.

This clonotype has ten or more counts. This chain links TRBV29-1 with TRBJ1-5, with D unresolved. The CDR3 is 11 residues long. The ends were cut back, 4 bases at V and 2 bases at J, with 3 bases in the middle. Germline CDR1 is SQVTM and CDR2 is ANQGSEA. CDR3 sequence reads: CSVVCNQPQHF. CDR3 coding DNA: TGCAGCGTTGTCTGCAATCAGCCCCAGCATTTT. Supplemented by reference TRBV29-1 and TRBJ1-5, the full variable domain reads SAVISQKPSRDICQRGTSLTIQCQVDSQVTMMFWYRQQPGQSLTLIATANQGSEATYESGFVIDKFPISRPNLTFSTLTVSNMSPEDSSIYLCSVVCNQPQHFGDGTRLSIL.

J is TRBJ2-1 and V is TRBV7-9; D remains ambiguous. In germline, CDR1 is SEHNR, CDR2 FQNEAQ (reference sequence). The CDR3 consists of 17 residues. The V gene lost 3 bases and the J gene lost 0 bases, with 15 bases spanning the gap. CDR3 region: CASSFSFVGISYNEQFF. CDR3 DNA sequence: TGTGCCAGCAGCTTCAGCTTCGTGGGAATCTCCTACAATGAGCAGTTCTTC. Drawing the rest from reference TRBV7-9 and TRBJ2-1, the complete variable domain is DTGVSQNPRHKITKRGQNVTFRCDPISEHNRLYWYRQTLGQGPEFLTYFQNEAQLEKSRLLSDRFSAERPKGSFSTLEIQRTEQGDSAMYLCASSFSFVGISYNEQFFGPGTRLTVL.

This clonotype was counted many times. V usage is TRBV28 and J usage is TRBJ2-5, with 8 bases lining up with TRBD2. The germline V gene has CDR1 MDHEN and CDR2 SYDVKM. The CDR3 contains 14 residues. V shed 6 bases, J shed 6 bases, and the junction held 9 bases outside the gene matches. CDR3 loop: CASSPPGGAKTQYF. The CDR3 DNA reads TGTGCCAGCAGCCCCCCGGGAGGGGCGAAGACCCAGTACTTC.

The CDR3 DNA follows: TGTGCCAGCAGTTATGGACGGACCTACGAGCAGTTCTTT. Translation: CASSYGRTYEQFF. The chain links TRBV6-5 to TRBJ1-1; unclear D gene. The CDR3 is made up of 13 amino acids. Germline V lookup: CDR1 MNHEY, CDR2 SVGAGI. Trimming stripped 3 bases from V and 14 bases from J, with 19 bases between.

This clonotype appeared many times. The chain combines TRBV27 with TRBJ1-5; tentatively, D is TRBD1 (5 bases). The CDR3 has 13 residues. Germline CDR1 and CDR2: MNHEY and SMNVEV (reference sequence). V lost 5 bases, J lost 4 bases, and 9 bases lay in between. This CDR3 is CASSGGGNQPQHF. CDR3 coding DNA: TGTGCCAGCAGTGGGGGGGGTAATCAGCCCCAGCATTTT.

The chain recombines TRBV4-1 with TRBJ1-2; no clear D. This CDR3 has 16 residues. V lost 0 bases and J lost 2, with 13 bases in between. Germline CDR1 MGHRA, CDR2 YSYEKL. CDR3 protein: CASSQEAGLGNYGYTF. The DNA for the CDR3 is TGCGCCAGCAGCCAAGAAGCAGGTCTAGGGAACTATGGCTACACCTTC.

Ten or more counts support this clonotype. The V call is TRBV18, the J call TRBJ2-5; D gene unclear. Germline values: CDR1 KGHSH, CDR2 LQKENI. V lost 3 bases to trimming and J lost 2 bases, with 13 bases between them. This CDR3 has 15 residues. CDR3 in amino acids: CASSPYRTLQETQYF. The CDR3 DNA is TGTGCCAGCTCACCTTACAGAACCCTACAAGAGACCCAGTACTTC.

This clonotype has a count of ten or more. The J gene is TRBJ2-7, the V gene TRBV24-1, with no clear D. V was shortened by 12 bases and J by 2 bases, with 13 bases between the two germline ends. CDR3 length: 12 amino acids. From germline, CDR1 is KGHDR and CDR2 SFDVKD. DNA for the CDR3: TGTGCCTCTCACGCACGTACCTACGAGCAGTACTTC. Encoded protein: CASHARTYEQYF.

In its sample, this clonotype was seen many times. The CDR3: CADSPAYTDTQYF. CDR3 DNA: TGTGCCGACTCCCCTGCCTACACAGATACGCAGTATTTT. The chain combines TRBV11-2 with TRBJ2-3; D gene uncertain. The CDR3 has 13 residues. The germline V gene has CDR1 SGHAT and CDR2 FQNNGV. Deletions cut 11 bases from V and 2 bases from J, with 14 bases between. Based on the CDR3 plus reference TRBV11-2 and TRBJ2-3, the full variable domain is EAGVAQSPRYKIIEKRQSVAFWCNPISGHATLYWYQQILGQGPKLLIQFQNNGVVDDSQLPKDRFSAERLKGVDSTLKIQPAKLEDSAVYLCADSPAYTDTQYFGPGTRLTVL.